Below, 30 T cell receptor beta chains from the same sample are listed, as sequenced in a study of T cells in Graves' hyperthyroidism and ophthalmopathy. Regions amplified from RNA transcripts were the TCR beta CDR3 regions. The TCR CDR3 was amplified in a first-round RT-PCR using the HTBI primer set. TCRdb re-called the multiplex PCR reads with MiXCR, one entry per CDR3 protein. Of about 690,000 distinct CDR3 sequences listed, approximately 15% are singletons. The sequenced sample was blood. The receptor source for this set is a man aged 45 to 65 with Graves' hyperthyroidism.

This clonotype was observed a handful of times. This sequence joins TRBV2 and TRBJ2-1, with unresolved D. Germline CDR1 is SNHLY and CDR2 is FYNNEI. This CDR3 has 12 amino acids. The V end lost 6 bases, the J end lost 6 bases, and 9 bases lay between the germline ends. The CDR3 sequence: CASRTMVNEQFF. In DNA, the CDR3 is TGTGCCAGCAGGACCATGGTCAATGAGCAGTTCTTC.

This clonotype was counted many times. This chain uses TRBV2 with TRBJ2-2; possible D gene TRBD1, 5 bases. The V and J ends lost 6 bases and 2 bases respectively, with 13 bases between them. This CDR3 is built from 15 residues. Per germline, CDR1 SNHLY and CDR2 FYNNEI. The CDR3 protein is CASRRPRGNTGELFF. CDR3 coding DNA: TGTGCCAGCAGACGCCCTAGGGGAAACACCGGGGAGCTGTTTTTT. The variable domain in full, completed from reference TRBV2 and TRBJ2-2, reads EPEVTQTPSHQVTQMGQEVILRCVPISNHLYFYWYRQILGQKVEFLVSFYNNEISEKSEIFDDQFSVERPDGSNFTLKIRSTKLEDSAMYFCASRRPRGNTGELFFGEGSRLTVL.

The chain employs TRBV7-9 and TRBJ2-5; maybe TRBD1 (6 bases). The germline gives CDR1 SEHNR, CDR2 FQNEAQ (reference sequence). The CDR3 spans 14 residues. Trimming cost V 3 bases and J 2 bases, with 10 bases left between them. In nucleotides, the CDR3 is TGTGCCAGCAGCTTTATTCAGGGGCAAGAGACCCAGTACTTC. Translation gives CASSFIQGQETQYF.

This clonotype was recorded at least ten times. The chain uses TRBV11-2 and TRBJ1-1; maybe TRBD1 (5 bases). Germline V gene sequence: CDR1 SGHAT, CDR2 FQNNGV. V lost 4 bases and J 8 bases, leaving 11 bases between the germline ends. This CDR3 is built from 12 residues. This chain's CDR3 is CASSSGLLEAFF. CDR3 sequence (DNA): TGTGCCAGCAGCTCGGGGCTCTTGGAAGCTTTCTTT.

Ten or more counts support this clonotype. J is TRBJ1-1 and V is TRBV2, with no clear D. CDR1 is SNHLY, CDR2 FYNNEI, per germline. The CDR3 is 13 residues long. V was shortened by 2 bases and J by 0 bases, with 4 bases between the two germline ends. The CDR3 region has the DNA TGTGCCAGCAGTGAAAAAGTGAACACTGAAGCTTTCTTT. This codes for CASSEKVNTEAFF.

This clonotype was observed many times. The gene calls are TRBV28 and TRBJ1-2, with D tentatively TRBD1 (5 bases). V gave up 6 bases and J gave up 4 bases, with 12 bases separating them. In germline, CDR1 is MDHEN, CDR2 SYDVKM. The CDR3 covers 13 residues. The CDR3 here is CASRSGLTYGYTF. CDR3 coding DNA: TGTGCCAGCAGGTCGGGACTGACCTATGGCTACACCTTC.

J is TRBJ1-6 and V is TRBV28; D is unresolved. Germline CDR1 MDHEN, CDR2 SYDVKM. This CDR3 region has 14 residues. V was clipped by 2 bases and J by 5 bases, with 7 bases between them. CDR3 sequence (DNA): TGTGCCAGCAGTTTAGACATTGATAATTCACCCCTCCACTTT. Its translation is CASSLDIDNSPLHF.

The chain joins TRBV9 to TRBJ1-2, with D maybe TRBD1 (5 bases). The CDR3 sequence is 15 residues long. Trimming shortened V by 0 bases and J by 6 bases, and 15 bases separated the two germline ends. Germline V gene data show CDR1 as SGDLS and CDR2 as YYNGEE. The CDR3: CASSVEPQGRNGYTF. DNA of the CDR3: TGTGCCAGCAGCGTAGAGCCCCAGGGAAGGAATGGCTACACCTTC.

This clonotype was recorded at least ten times. The chain recombines TRBV6-1 with TRBJ1-4; unclear D gene. Germline values: CDR1 MNHNS, CDR2 SASEGT. V was cut by 5 bases and J by 7 bases, with 11 bases left in between. The CDR3 spans 13 residues. The CDR3 is CASSFDRAEKLFF. The CDR3 region has the DNA TGTGCCAGCAGTTTTGATAGGGCTGAAAAACTGTTTTTT.

V usage is TRBV10-2 and J usage is TRBJ2-1; TRBD2 aligns across 8 bases. The CDR3 consists of 15 residues. The trim removed 7 bases at V and 6 bases at J, leaving 11 bases unmatched. Germline V gene data show CDR1 as WSHSY and CDR2 as SAAADI. CDR3 sequence reads: CASTPPTSDCNEQFF. The DNA for the CDR3 is TGCGCCAGCACCCCACCGACTAGCGACTGCAATGAGCAGTTCTTC.

This clonotype has more than one count but fewer than ten. The chain is built from TRBV12-3 or TRBV12-4 and TRBJ1-3; tentatively, D is TRBD1 (5 bases). This CDR3 comprises 16 residues. V lost 7 bases to trimming and J lost 0 bases, with 16 bases between them. For the CDR3, the DNA is TGTGCCAGCACCATTGACAGCACCTACTCTGGAAACACCATATATTTT. Residues: CASTIDSTYSGNTIYF.

The rearrangement links TRBV12-3 or TRBV12-4 to TRBJ1-4, with TRBD1 matching 7 bases. The CDR3 sequence is 14 residues long. V shed 5 bases, J shed 5 bases, and the junction held 5 bases outside the gene matches. CDR3: CASSRTGVNEKLFF. The CDR3 bases are TGTGCCAGCAGTCGGACAGGAGTAAATGAAAAACTGTTTTTT.

V gene TRBV7-3 combines with J gene TRBJ1-1; weak D call: TRBD1 (5 bases). The germline V and J ends were trimmed by 4 bases and 12 bases, with 18 bases remaining between them. The CDR3 has 13 amino acids. Germline V gene lookup returns CDR1 SGHTA and CDR2 FQGTGA. CDR3 loop: CASSSQAGGGTFF. The CDR3 nucleotides read TGTGCCAGCAGCTCCCAGGCCGGGGGGGGAACTTTCTTT.

This clonotype was counted only a few times. The rearrangement links TRBV6-1 to TRBJ2-2; D unresolved. The V end was cut by 5 bases, the J end by 5 bases, with 9 bases between. CDR3 length: 13 residues. Germline CDR1 MNHNS, CDR2 SASEGT. The CDR3 protein is CASSKPGTGELFF. In nucleotides, the CDR3 is TGTGCCAGCAGTAAACCCGGGACCGGGGAGCTGTTTTTT.

The table lists this clonotype with many counts. The genes are TRBV7-9 and TRBJ2-7; TRBD2 might be the D (5 bases). The CDR3 is 16 residues long. The ends were cut back, 0 bases at V and 2 bases at J, with 14 bases in the middle. The germline gives CDR1 SEHNR, CDR2 FQNEAQ (reference sequence). CDR3 in DNA: TGTGCCAGCAGCTTAGCTCCTAGCCGAACTACCTACGAGCAGTACTTC. It is translated as CASSLAPSRTTYEQYF.

This clonotype was seen repeatedly, ten times or more. The J gene is TRBJ2-3, the V gene TRBV28, with 8 bases aligning to TRBD2. Trimming took 6 bases from V and 2 from J; bases not matched to a gene: 13. The germline gives CDR1 MDHEN, CDR2 SYDVKM. The length of the CDR3 is 17 residues. This CDR3 is CASRSGGSGDNTDTQYF. The CDR3 DNA follows: TGTGCCAGCAGGTCGGGGGGTAGCGGGGACAACACAGATACGCAGTATTTT.

This clonotype was seen ten or more times. The CDR3 DNA sequence: TGTGCCAGCAGCTTCGGATTCGGAGAGACCCAGTACTTC. It encodes CASSFGFGETQYF. V usage is TRBV11-2 and J usage is TRBJ2-5; D remains ambiguous. The CDR3 sequence is 13 residues long. Trimming cost V 3 bases and J 4 bases, with 9 bases left between them. In germline, CDR1 is SGHAT, CDR2 FQNNGV.

This clonotype was detected ten times or more. J is TRBJ1-1 and V is TRBV7-9; 7 bases agree with TRBD1. Germline trimming cut 7 bases from V and 8 bases from J; bases unmatched to any gene: 13. From germline, CDR1 is SEHNR and CDR2 FQNEAQ (reference sequence). CDR3 size: 14 residues. CDR3 coding DNA: TGTGCCAGCAACCCATGGGACAGCCTCATAGAAGCTTTCTTT. Translated, it gives CASNPWDSLIEAFF.

The gene calls are TRBV7-2 and TRBJ2-7; 8 nucleotides align to TRBD2. The CDR3 is 17 residues long. CDR1 SGHTA and CDR2 FQGNSA come from the germline V gene. V gave up 2 bases and J gave up 0 bases; unmatched junction bases: 9. In nucleotides, the CDR3 is TGTGCCAGCAGCTTACTAGCGGGCGTGACAAGCTCCTACGAGCAGTACTTC. Its protein is CASSLLAGVTSSYEQYF.

The chain recombines TRBV5-1 with TRBJ2-1; TRBD2 matches at 11 bases. CDR3 length: 17 amino acids. With 0 bases clipped from V and 4 bases from J, the junction kept 6 bases outside the gene matches. The germline V gene has CDR1 SGHRS and CDR2 YFSETQ. CDR3 protein: CASSLVLAGGGYNEQFF. Written as DNA, the CDR3 is TGCGCCAGCAGCTTGGTTCTAGCGGGAGGAGGATACAATGAGCAGTTCTTC. Filled out from reference TRBV5-1 and TRBJ2-1, the complete variable domain reads KAGVTQTPRYLIKTRGQQVTLSCSPISGHRSVSWYQQTPGQGLQFLFEYFSETQRNKGNFPGRFSGRQFSNSRSEMNVSTLELGDSALYLCASSLVLAGGGYNEQFFGPGTRLTVL.

This rearrangement joins TRBV6-5 to TRBJ1-1, with D uncertain. V shed 4 bases and J shed 1 base, with 10 bases lying between them. Germline V gene sequence: CDR1 MNHEY, CDR2 SVGAGI. This CDR3 is 14 amino acids long. CDR3 protein: CASSLLIRNTEAFF. In DNA form, the CDR3 reads TGTGCCAGCAGTTTACTAATAAGGAACACTGAAGCTTTCTTT.

V gene TRBV20-1 combines with J gene TRBJ1-2, with 9 bases lining up with TRBD1. V lost 2 bases, J lost 6 bases, and 4 bases stayed unmatched. Germline CDR1 reads DFQATT; CDR2 reads SNEGSKA (reference sequence). There are 13 residues in the CDR3. CDR3 protein: CSARSGTGNGYTF. The CDR3 region has the DNA TGCAGTGCTAGATCCGGGACAGGGAATGGCTACACCTTC.

The rearrangement links TRBV25-1 to TRBJ2-2; TRBD1 or TRBD2 may be the D gene (6 bases each). The CDR3 extends over 17 amino acids. Germline CDR1 reads MGHDK; CDR2 reads SYGVNS. V dropped 0 bases and J dropped 6 bases, with 17 bases sitting between them. The CDR3 protein is CASSEYGGAGFAGELFF. In DNA, the CDR3 is TGTGCCAGCAGTGAATACGGGGGCGCGGGGTTCGCCGGGGAGCTGTTTTTT.

This clonotype was counted once. The chain combines TRBV12-3 or TRBV12-4 with TRBJ1-3; D may be TRBD1 (6 bases). V was shortened by 6 bases and J by 0 bases, with 21 bases between the two germline ends. The CDR3 totals 18 residues. CDR3 sequence (DNA): TGTGCCAGCAGCCCCACCTTCTCGACAGGCGTCTCTGGAAACACCATATATTTT. Amino acids: CASSPTFSTGVSGNTIYF.

This clonotype was counted ten times or more. The chain is built from TRBV5-1 and TRBJ1-3, with a possible D match to TRBD1 (6 bases). Trimming pared 4 bases from V and 0 bases from J, leaving 17 bases between. The CDR3 covers 17 residues. Germline V gene sequence: CDR1 SGHRS, CDR2 YFSETQ. In DNA form, the CDR3 reads TGCGCCAGCAGCGCGGACGGGACATCACGCTCTGGAAACACCATATATTTT. Protein: CASSADGTSRSGNTIYF.

In this sample, this clonotype turned up many times. The rearrangement links TRBV28 to TRBJ2-7; D perhaps matches TRBD1 (6 bases). V was trimmed by 6 bases and J by 5 bases, leaving 14 bases between them. The CDR3 consists of 13 residues. In germline, CDR1 is MDHEN, CDR2 SYDVKM. CDR3 region: CASSSYRDNEQYF. The CDR3 DNA is TGTGCCAGCAGCAGTTACAGGGACAACGAGCAGTACTTC.

This clonotype was detected many times. The chain carries TRBV5-1 and TRBJ1-2; maybe TRBD1 (6 bases). Trimming took 0 bases from V and 2 from J, leaving 8 bases between them. Germline V gives CDR1 SGHRS, CDR2 YFSETQ. The CDR3 has 14 residues. The CDR3 nucleotides read TGCGCCAGCAGCTTGGAAGGACAGAACTATGGCTACACCTTC. It yields the protein CASSLEGQNYGYTF.

The chain couples TRBV25-1 to TRBJ2-2, with 11 bases that match TRBD1. The trim removed 2 bases at V and 4 bases at J, leaving 3 bases unmatched. Germline CDR1 reads MGHDK; CDR2 reads SYGVNS. The CDR3 spans 16 residues. The CDR3 DNA sequence: TGTGCCAGCAGTGAAATTGGACAGGGGGCCACCGGGGAGCTGTTTTTT. Its translation is CASSEIGQGATGELFF.

At least ten counts were recorded for this clonotype. The chain links TRBV28 to TRBJ2-7; 10 nucleotides align to TRBD1. Germline trimming cut 2 bases from V and 3 bases from J; bases unmatched to any gene: 7. The germline CDR1 and CDR2 sequences are MDHEN and SYDVKM. This CDR3 contains 16 residues. This CDR3 is CASSLEVRTGGYEQYF. Here the CDR3 DNA reads TGTGCCAGCAGTTTAGAGGTTAGGACAGGGGGCTACGAGCAGTACTTC. Filled out from reference TRBV28 and TRBJ2-7, the complete variable domain reads DVKVTQSSRYLVKRTGEKVFLECVQDMDHENMFWYRQDPGLGLRLIYFSYDVKMKEKGDIPEGYSVSREKKERFSLILESASTNQTSMYLCASSLEVRTGGYEQYFGPGTRLTVT.

In this sample, this clonotype turned up a few times. CDR3 loop: CASSLDRGIVADTQYF. CDR3 sequence (DNA): TGTGCCAGCAGTCTCGACAGGGGTATAGTCGCAGATACGCAGTATTTT. V is TRBV5-5 and J is TRBJ2-3; 8 positions agree with TRBD1. Germline-derived CDR1 and CDR2 are SGHKS and YYEKEE (reference sequence). V lost 5 bases, J lost 4 bases, and 12 bases stayed unmatched. This CDR3 has 16 amino acids.